Following are 13 T cell receptor beta chains from one sample sequenced in a study of T cells in localized non-small cell lung cancer. Here immunoSEQ multiplex PCR was the method, and the copy in TCRdb shows in-frame clones only, minus some. The data hold about 33,000 clones, with approximately 92% observed a single time. The sample was peripheral blood, taken before any cancer treatment. The receptors here all came from a female donor over 55 with stage I lung adenocarcinoma.

The chain couples TRBV11-3 to TRBJ2-1; 8 bases are a match to TRBD2. CDR1 SGHNT and CDR2 YENEEA come from the germline V gene. The CDR3 runs to 15 residues. The V and J ends lost 2 bases and 7 bases, in that order; junction bases with no gene match: 7. CDR3 residues: CASSLTSGSGNEQFF. The CDR3, as DNA: TGTGCCAGCAGCTTAACTAGCGGCTCGGGGAATGAGCAGTTCTTC.

The chain combines TRBV30 with TRBJ2-7, with D hard to call. The ends were cut back, 3 bases at V and 6 bases at J, with 15 bases in the middle. This CDR3 contains 13 residues. Germline V gives CDR1 GTSNPN, CDR2 SVGIG (reference sequence). The CDR3 sequence is CAWRAGPRSEQYF. CDR3 coding DNA: TGTGCCTGGAGAGCCGGGCCGCGTAGCGAGCAGTACTTC. The full variable domain, its missing parts supplied by reference TRBV30 and TRBJ2-7, is SQTIHQWPATLVQPVGSPLSLECTVEGTSNPNLYWYRQAAGRGLQLLFYSVGIGQISSEVPQNLSASRPQDRQFILSSKKLLLSDSGFYLCAWRAGPRSEQYFGPGTRLTVT.

For this clone: One junction end disagrees with the germline gene, perhaps due to a read error. At the DNA level, this CDR3 is encoded by other sequences in the same sample as well. DNA of the CDR3: TGCGCCAGCAGCCAAGACAGGGGGTACTATGGCTATACCTTC. It codes for CASSQDRGYYGYTF. The chain employs TRBV4-1 and TRBJ1-2; 7 nucleotides line up with TRBD1. Germline-derived CDR1 and CDR2 are MGHRA and YSYEKL. CDR3 size: 14 residues.

The chain couples TRBV4-3 to TRBJ1-4; D is possibly TRBD1 (5 bases). CDR1 LGHNA and CDR2 YSLEER come from the germline V gene. This CDR3 contains 13 residues. V lost 4 bases to trimming and J lost 4 bases, with 7 bases between them. In nucleotides, the CDR3 is TGCGCCAGCAGCCGACAGATTAATGAAAAACTGTTTTTT. Its protein product is CASSRQINEKLFF.

The V gene is TRBV19, the J gene TRBJ1-5; D may be TRBD1 (5 bases). Trimming cost V 2 bases and J 1 base, with 6 bases left between them. Germline loops: CDR1 LNHDA, CDR2 SQIVND (reference sequence). The CDR3 length is 14 residues. The CDR3, as DNA: TGTGCCAGTAGTATATGGGACAGCAATCAGCCCCAGCATTTT. This gives the protein CASSIWDSNQPQHF.

The chain recombines TRBV18 with TRBJ2-4, with D perhaps matching TRBD1 (6 bases). The V gene lost 2 bases and the J gene lost 7 bases, with 12 bases spanning the gap. From germline, CDR1 is KGHSH and CDR2 LQKENI. This CDR3 spans 14 amino acids. Here the CDR3 reads CASSPSKQGNIQYF. Written as DNA, the CDR3 is TGTGCCAGCTCACCATCGAAACAGGGCAACATTCAGTACTTC.

The V call is TRBV6-4, the J call TRBJ1-1, with D perhaps matching TRBD1 (5 bases). V was shortened by 7 bases and J by 5 bases, with 17 bases between the two germline ends. Germline values: CDR1 MRHNA, CDR2 SNTAGT. The length of the CDR3 is 14 residues. This CDR3 reads CASTKDSSGTEAFF. In DNA, the CDR3 is TGTGCCAGCACTAAAGACAGCTCTGGGACTGAAGCTTTCTTT.

V usage is TRBV5-6 and J usage is TRBJ2-3; D possibly uses TRBD1 or TRBD2 (5 bases each). V gave up 4 bases and J gave up 0 bases, with 12 bases separating them. Germline loops: CDR1 SGHDT, CDR2 YYEEEE. The CDR3 has 15 amino acids. The DNA of the CDR3 is TGTGCCAGCAGCATACGCCGGGACAGCACAGATACGCAGTATTTT. Its protein is CASSIRRDSTDTQYF.

V and J are TRBV4-3 and TRBJ2-7; 12 positions agree with TRBD2. Germline V gene data show CDR1 as LGHNA and CDR2 as YSLEER. With 2 bases clipped from V and 4 bases from J, the junction kept 3 bases outside the gene matches. CDR3 length: 15 amino acids. CDR3 nucleotides: TGCGCCAGCAGCCAAAGGACTAGCGGGATTTACGAGCAGTACTTC. Translation gives CASSQRTSGIYEQYF.

The chain joins TRBV10-3 to TRBJ1-3; D is undetermined. Germline CDR1 is ENHRY and CDR2 is SYGVKD. V was trimmed by 2 bases and J by 5 bases, leaving 4 bases between them. This CDR3 comprises 12 residues. The CDR3 protein is CAISEERNTIYF. The CDR3 DNA sequence: TGTGCCATCAGTGAGGAGAGAAACACCATATATTTT.

In its sample, this clone was seen a few times. The chain links TRBV6-1 to TRBJ2-7; no definite D call. The CDR3 is 14 residues long. In germline, CDR1 is MNHNS, CDR2 SASEGT. Deletions cut 7 bases from V and 2 bases from J, with 15 bases between. The chain's CDR3 is CASTADGLPYEQYF. The CDR3 DNA is TGTGCCAGCACCGCAGACGGGCTCCCCTACGAGCAGTACTTC.

The V call is TRBV28, the J call TRBJ2-2; the D is unclear. The CDR3 length is 13 residues. The V and J ends lost 1 base and 4 bases respectively, with 4 bases between them. Germline values: CDR1 MDHEN, CDR2 SYDVKM. CDR3 sequence (DNA): TGTGCCAGCAGTTTATCCCCCACCGGGGAGCTGTTTTTT. It specifies CASSLSPTGELFF.

This sequence joins TRBV28 and TRBJ1-1, with TRBD1 as a possible D gene (5 bases). The V and J ends lost 6 bases and 2 bases respectively, with 13 bases between them. Germline V gene lookup returns CDR1 MDHEN and CDR2 SYDVKM. The length of the CDR3 is 14 residues. The CDR3 coding sequence is TGTGCCAGCAGCAATGGGGGGGGAAACACTGAAGCTTTCTTT. Translated: CASSNGGGNTEAFF. Using reference TRBV28 and TRBJ1-1 for the parts outside the CDR3, the full variable domain is DVKVTQSSRYLVKRTGEKVFLECVQDMDHENMFWYRQDPGLGLRLIYFSYDVKMKEKGDIPEGYSVSREKKERFSLILESASTNQTSMYLCASSNGGGNTEAFFGQGTRLTVV.